The T cell receptor beta chain described here comes from a study of cytomegalovirus exposure and HLA in healthy donors. At the level of the study: Of all 370 or so donors who were genotyped, 80% to 85% belonged to the Caucasian-associated ancestry cluster. Overall study results and limits: Reportedly, a later analysis found an Asian-associated ancestry cluster had fewer N-insertions than the roughly 700-donor mean. Later on, an analysis found that several of the most significant clusters appeared to be linked to common viral pathogens, which included parvovirus B19.

V was trimmed by 2 bases and J by 3 bases, leaving 11 bases between them. The V gene's germline CDR1 is MNHEY and CDR2 SMNVEV (reference sequence). This CDR3 is built from 14 residues. 13 Jbeta primers and 60 Vbeta primers were used for the PCR. Sequenced by immunoSEQ multiplex PCR; TCRdb stores in-frame clones only, minus some. The profile shows under 100,000 clones, approximately 83% of them singletons. A word on this clone: As yet, its antigen is unknown.

Sequencing input: PBMCs. The sequence was obtained from a man aged 40-55 years in good health and CMV-seronegative. This chain uses TRBV27 with TRBJ2-7; maybe TRBD2 (6 bases). The CDR3 nucleotides are TGTGCCAGCAGTTTAGGAGGGGTAGGCTACGAGCAGTACTTC. It yields the protein CASSLGGVGYEQYF.